Presented here are 19 T cell receptor beta chains from one specimen sequenced in a study of early T cells in non-severe SARS-CoV-2 infection. TCRdb redid the calling of the 5' RACE reads with MiXCR, one entry per CDR3 protein. The table lists 25,000 to 35,000 distinct CDR3 sequences, just under 3% of them singletons. Source material: whole blood. These receptors all stem from an adult who was a healthcare worker with PCR-confirmed SARS-CoV-2 infection or an uninfected control (not recorded which).

This clonotype was seen many times. The gene calls are TRBV7-6 and TRBJ1-1; D remains ambiguous. With 3 bases removed from V and 3 bases from J, the gap between germline ends came to 8 bases. Germline V CDR1 and CDR2: SGHVS, FNYEAQ. The CDR3 totals 13 residues. CDR3 amino acids: CASSLDLYTEAFF. In nucleotides, the CDR3 is TGTGCCAGCAGCTTGGACCTATACACTGAAGCTTTCTTT.

This clonotype was detected ten times or more. The chain joins TRBV9 to TRBJ2-1, with D possibly TRBD1 on 5 matching bases. Trimming took 0 bases from V and 6 from J, leaving 10 bases between them. CDR3 length: 14 amino acids. Germline V gene lookup returns CDR1 SGDLS and CDR2 YYNGEE. CDR3 sequence: CASSVATRVNEQFF. CDR3 in DNA: TGTGCCAGCAGCGTAGCTACCAGGGTCAATGAGCAGTTCTTC. The full variable domain, in which reference TRBV9 and TRBJ2-1 provide the parts outside the CDR3, is DSGVTQTPKHLITATGQRVTLRCSPRSGDLSVYWYQQSLDQGLQFLIQYYNGEERAKGNILERFSAQQFPDLHSELNLSSLELGDSALYFCASSVATRVNEQFFGPGTRLTVL.

This clonotype was counted ten times or more. The chain carries TRBV19 and TRBJ1-5; the D is unclear. The CDR3 has 13 residues. Germline V gene lookup returns CDR1 LNHDA and CDR2 SQIVND (reference sequence). V was trimmed by 3 bases and J by 7 bases, leaving 10 bases between them. Here the CDR3 DNA reads TGTGCCAGTAGTATCAAATCGCGGCAGCCCCAGCATTTT. Translated: CASSIKSRQPQHF.

This clonotype was detected ten times or more. The chain employs TRBV7-9 and TRBJ1-1; the D is unclear. Trimming pared 4 bases from V and 1 base from J, leaving 13 bases between. In germline, CDR1 is SEHNR, CDR2 FQNEAQ (reference sequence). CDR3 size: 15 residues. The CDR3 DNA reads as TGTGCCAGCAGCTCCATGTCCGTGGCGAACACTGAAGCTTTCTTT. This translates into CASSSMSVANTEAFF.

This clonotype was observed many times. V is TRBV19 and J is TRBJ1-5, with unresolved D. Germline CDR1 is LNHDA and CDR2 is SQIVND (reference sequence). Trimming removed 4 bases from V and 7 bases from J, with 11 bases in between. This CDR3 has 13 residues. CDR3 in DNA: TGTGCCAGTAGTACCGAGACTGGCCAGCCCCAGCATTTT. Translating it yields CASSTETGQPQHF.

This clonotype came up many times. The gene calls are TRBV15 and TRBJ1-6; D might be TRBD1 (5 bases). This CDR3 is 16 amino acids long. CDR1 is LNHNV and CDR2 is YYDKDF in the germline V gene (reference sequence). Trimming cost V 0 bases and J 9 bases, with 15 bases left between them. CDR3 bases: TGTGCCACCAGCAGAGATGTCCCCTCTGGGGGTTCACCCCTCCACTTT. Encoded protein: CATSRDVPSGGSPLHF.

This clonotype was counted ten times or more. This chain uses TRBV5-5 with TRBJ2-3, with D tentatively TRBD1 or TRBD2 (5 bases each). V lost 4 bases, J lost 0 bases, and 12 bases lay in between. This CDR3 region has 15 residues. Per the germline V gene, CDR1 is SGHKS and CDR2 is YYEKEE (reference sequence). As DNA, the CDR3 is TGTGCCAGCAGCCTGGGACGCCTTAGCACAGATACGCAGTATTTT. Its protein product is CASSLGRLSTDTQYF.

This clonotype was picked up many times. The V call is TRBV5-4, the J call TRBJ1-5; maybe TRBD1 (5 bases). V lost 4 bases, J lost 4 bases, and 9 bases lay in between. There are 13 residues in the CDR3. Looked up from germline, CDR1 is SGHNT and CDR2 is YYREEE (reference sequence). CDR3 region: CASSPDRNQPQHF. CDR3 DNA sequence: TGTGCCAGCAGCCCCGACAGAAATCAGCCCCAGCATTTT.

This clonotype was detected many times. The chain employs TRBV3-1 and TRBJ2-1; D unresolved. The CDR3 loop spans 14 amino acids. Trimming took off 3 bases at V and 7 bases at J, with 13 bases between the two ends. The germline gives CDR1 LGHDT, CDR2 YNNKEL (reference sequence). The DNA of the CDR3 is TGTGCCAGCAGCCATGGCCACATACGTAATGAGCAGTTCTTC. Its translation: CASSHGHIRNEQFF.

This clonotype was recorded at least ten times. V usage is TRBV5-6 and J usage is TRBJ2-3, with a possible D match to TRBD1 (6 bases). There are 16 residues in the CDR3. V lost 4 bases and J 2 bases, leaving 17 bases between the germline ends. Germline V gene data show CDR1 as SGHDT and CDR2 as YYEEEE. For the CDR3, the DNA is TGTGCCAGCAGCCAAGATGGACAGACTTTCACAGATACGCAGTATTTT. The encoded protein is CASSQDGQTFTDTQYF.

This clonotype was recorded many times. V usage is TRBV5-6 and J usage is TRBJ1-1; 7 nucleotides match TRBD1. J lost 3 bases, V lost 3 bases, and 14 bases had no gene match. This CDR3 has 17 residues. Germline loops: CDR1 SGHDT, CDR2 YYEEEE. In nucleotides, the CDR3 is TGTGCCAGCAGCTGGGCCTCGGCGCCAGGGGGGGACACTGAAGCTTTCTTT. This encodes CASSWASAPGGDTEAFF.

This clonotype showed up many times. The chain joins TRBV3-1 to TRBJ1-6; TRBD1 matches 9 bases. J lost 2 bases, V lost 5 bases, and 7 bases had no gene match. The germline V gene has CDR1 LGHDT and CDR2 YNNKEL (reference sequence). The CDR3 extends over 17 amino acids. The CDR3 sequence is CASSSTTGGTYNSPLHF. The CDR3 DNA follows: TGTGCCAGCAGCTCCACGACAGGGGGTACCTATAATTCACCCCTCCACTTT.

This clonotype was detected ten times or more. The rearrangement links TRBV11-3 to TRBJ2-1; a possible D gene is TRBD2 (6 bases). The germline V and J ends were trimmed by 2 bases and 8 bases, with 13 bases remaining between them. Per the germline V gene, CDR1 is SGHNT and CDR2 is YENEEA. This CDR3 is 14 amino acids long. CDR3 bases: TGTGCCAGCAGCTTATATAGCGGTATCGATGAGCAGTTCTTC. It yields the protein CASSLYSGIDEQFF.

This clonotype was detected ten times or more. V is TRBV24-1 and J is TRBJ2-7; D gene unclear. The V gene lost 2 bases and the J gene lost 5 bases, with 6 bases spanning the gap. Germline CDR1 KGHDR, CDR2 SFDVKD. CDR3 size: 12 residues. The CDR3 region has the DNA TGTGCCACCAGTGATTATCGGGACGAGCAGTACGTC. It encodes CATSDYRDEQYV.

This clonotype appeared many times. The chain uses TRBV5-1 and TRBJ2-5, with 14 bases identical to TRBD2. The junction had 11 bases not matched to a gene; V was cut back by 4 bases and J by 0 bases. This CDR3 spans 19 amino acids. Germline CDR1 reads SGHRS; CDR2 reads YFSETQ. CDR3 sequence: CASSLSRTSGGTYQETQYF. The CDR3 DNA reads as TGCGCCAGCAGCCTCTCAAGGACTAGCGGGGGGACGTACCAAGAGACCCAGTACTTC.

At least ten counts were recorded for this clonotype. The V call is TRBV7-7, the J call TRBJ2-3; D remains unclear. The germline CDR1 and CDR2 sequences are SSHAT and FNYEAQ (reference sequence). CDR3 size: 15 residues. Trimming took 2 bases from V and 1 from J, leaving 10 bases between them. The DNA for the CDR3 is TGTGCCAGCAGCTTAAATGTGGGTGGCACAGATACGCAGTATTTT. It specifies CASSLNVGGTDTQYF.

This clonotype was counted only a few times. The chain links TRBV5-1 to TRBJ1-1; D is uncertain. From germline, CDR1 is SGHRS and CDR2 YFSETQ. This CDR3 has 16 amino acids. V lost 3 bases and J lost 0, with 15 bases in between. The CDR3 DNA follows: TGCGCCAGCAGCTCGAGTGGCGGCCGGATGAACACTGAAGCTTTCTTT. Translated: CASSSSGGRMNTEAFF.

This clonotype was observed many times. J is TRBJ2-5 and V is TRBV5-1; D perhaps matches TRBD2 (6 bases). CDR1 and CDR2 from the germline V gene are SGHRS and YFSETQ. This CDR3 has 15 amino acids. Trimming took 4 bases from V and 2 from J, leaving 15 bases between them. The CDR3 DNA follows: TGCGCCAGCAGCATAAGGACTAACCGGCAAGAGACCCAGTACTTC. Protein sequence: CASSIRTNRQETQYF.

The V gene is TRBV5-4, the J gene TRBJ2-2; TRBD2 is a possible D gene (6 bases). Germline V CDR1 and CDR2: SGHNT, YYREEE (reference sequence). The germline V and J ends were trimmed by 0 bases and 2 bases, with 8 bases remaining between them. This CDR3 region has 15 residues. CDR3 nucleotide sequence: TGTGCCAGCAGCTTGGTAGGGACTAACACCGGGGAGCTGTTTTTT. Translating it yields CASSLVGTNTGELFF.